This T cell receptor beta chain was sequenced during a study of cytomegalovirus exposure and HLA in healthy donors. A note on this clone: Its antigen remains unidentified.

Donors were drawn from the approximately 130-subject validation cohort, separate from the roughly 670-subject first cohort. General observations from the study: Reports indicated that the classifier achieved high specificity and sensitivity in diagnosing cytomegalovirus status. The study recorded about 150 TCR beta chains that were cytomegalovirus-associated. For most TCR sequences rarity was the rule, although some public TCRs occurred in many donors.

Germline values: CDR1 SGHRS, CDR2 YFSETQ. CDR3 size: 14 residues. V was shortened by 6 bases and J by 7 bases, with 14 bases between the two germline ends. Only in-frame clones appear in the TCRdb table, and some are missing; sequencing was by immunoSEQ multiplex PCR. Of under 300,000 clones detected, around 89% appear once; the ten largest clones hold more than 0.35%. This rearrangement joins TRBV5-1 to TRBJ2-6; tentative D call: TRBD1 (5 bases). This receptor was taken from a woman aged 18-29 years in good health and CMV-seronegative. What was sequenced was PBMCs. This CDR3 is CASTVDSPANVLTF. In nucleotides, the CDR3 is TGCGCCAGCACAGTAGACAGCCCAGCCAACGTCCTGACTTTC.